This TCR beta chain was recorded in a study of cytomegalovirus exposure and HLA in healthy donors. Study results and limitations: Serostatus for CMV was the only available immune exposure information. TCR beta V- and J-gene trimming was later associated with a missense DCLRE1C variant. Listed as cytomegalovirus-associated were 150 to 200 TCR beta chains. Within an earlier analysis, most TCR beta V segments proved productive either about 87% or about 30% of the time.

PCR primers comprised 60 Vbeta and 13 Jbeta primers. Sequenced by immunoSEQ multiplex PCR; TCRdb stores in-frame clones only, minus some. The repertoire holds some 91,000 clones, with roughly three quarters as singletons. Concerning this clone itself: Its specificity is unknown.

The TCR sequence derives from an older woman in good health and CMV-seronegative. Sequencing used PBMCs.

CDR3 sequence: CASGAPAGKLFF. In DNA form, the CDR3 reads TGTGCTAGTGGGGCCCCTGCAGGGAAACTGTTTTTT. The J gene is TRBJ1-4, the V gene TRBV12-5; D might be TRBD1 (5 bases). V lost 6 bases and J 11 bases, leaving 13 bases between the germline ends. Looked up from germline, CDR1 is LGHNT and CDR2 is FRNRAP. This CDR3 has 12 amino acids. The complete variable domain, with remaining parts taken from reference TRBV12-5 and TRBJ1-4, reads DARVTQTPRHKVTEMGQEVTMRCQPILGHNTVFWYRQTMMQGLELLAYFRNRAPLDDSGMPKDRFSAEMPDATLATLKIQPSEPRDSAVYFCASGAPAGKLFFGSGTQLSVL.